This T cell receptor (beta chain) was profiled in a study of blood T cell repertoires in COVID-19. Whole-study context: Sites in the United States, Italy and Spain provided acute and convalescent COVID-19 samples.

CDR1 MNHNY and CDR2 SVGAGI come from the germline V gene (reference sequence). The V and J ends lost 0 bases and 4 bases respectively, with 15 bases between them. This CDR3 contains 16 residues. Assay used: immunoSEQ multiplex PCR; TCRdb lists only in-frame clones, some missing. This repertoire shows 400,000 or so clones, about 88% found once; its top ten account for 3%. The receptor was isolated from a human donor in a cohort sampled during active COVID-19. The chain has TRBV6-6 and TRBJ1-2; a weak D match, TRBD1 (6 bases). What was sequenced was peripheral blood. CDR3 sequence (DNA): TGTGCCAGCAGTTACTCGTTATGGGGGCTTGTCTATGGCTACACCTTC. Its protein is CASSYSLWGLVYGYTF.